This T cell receptor (beta chain) originates from a study of blood T cell repertoires in COVID-19. Overall study: COVID-19 samples collected from the United States, Italy and Spain covered acute and convalescent phases.

TCRdb's copy holds only in-frame clones and misses some; the assay was immunoSEQ multiplex PCR. In the table there are 70,000 to 90,000 clones, about 80% of which are singletons. The TCR was taken from a human donor in a cohort sampled during active COVID-19. Sequenced material: peripheral blood.

In nucleotides, the CDR3 is TGTGCCAGCAGAACAGGGGATTATAGCAATCAGCCCCAGCATTTT. Its protein product is CASRTGDYSNQPQHF. The V and J genes are TRBV6-5 and TRBJ1-5, with 7 bases identical to TRBD1. The J segment lost 0 bases and the V segment lost 6 bases, leaving 5 bases of the junction unmatched. Germline CDR1 MNHEY, CDR2 SVGAGI. CDR3 length: 15 amino acids.